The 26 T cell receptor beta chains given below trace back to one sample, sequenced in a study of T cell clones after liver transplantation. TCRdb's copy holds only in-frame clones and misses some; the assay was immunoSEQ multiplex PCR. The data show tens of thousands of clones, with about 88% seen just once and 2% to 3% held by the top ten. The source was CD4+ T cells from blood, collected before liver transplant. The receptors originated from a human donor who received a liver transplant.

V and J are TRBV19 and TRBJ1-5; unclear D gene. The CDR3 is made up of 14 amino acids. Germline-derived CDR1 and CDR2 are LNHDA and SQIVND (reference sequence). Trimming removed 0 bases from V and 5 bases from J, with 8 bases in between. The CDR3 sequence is CASSIDSQYQPQHF. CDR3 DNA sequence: TGTGCCAGTAGTATAGATTCCCAGTATCAGCCCCAGCATTTT.

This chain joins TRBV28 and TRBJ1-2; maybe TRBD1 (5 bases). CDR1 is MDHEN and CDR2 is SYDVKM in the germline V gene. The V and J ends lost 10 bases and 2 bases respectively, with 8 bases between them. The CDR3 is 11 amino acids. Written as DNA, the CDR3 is TGTGCCATCCAGGGAAACTATGGCTACACCTTC. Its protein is CAIQGNYGYTF.

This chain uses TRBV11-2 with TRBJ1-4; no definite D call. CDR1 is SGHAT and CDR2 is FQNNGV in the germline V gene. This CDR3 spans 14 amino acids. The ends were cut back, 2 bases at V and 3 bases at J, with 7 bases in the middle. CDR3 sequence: CASSLRHANEKLFF. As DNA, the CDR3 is TGTGCCAGCAGCTTAAGACACGCTAATGAAAAACTGTTTTTT.

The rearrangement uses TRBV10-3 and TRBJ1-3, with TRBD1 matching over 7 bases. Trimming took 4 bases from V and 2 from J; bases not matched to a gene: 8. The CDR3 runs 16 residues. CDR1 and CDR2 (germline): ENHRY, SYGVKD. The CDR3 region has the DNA TGTGCCATCAGTGCCCCCTTGACAGGGACTGGAAACACCATATATTTT. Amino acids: CAISAPLTGTGNTIYF.

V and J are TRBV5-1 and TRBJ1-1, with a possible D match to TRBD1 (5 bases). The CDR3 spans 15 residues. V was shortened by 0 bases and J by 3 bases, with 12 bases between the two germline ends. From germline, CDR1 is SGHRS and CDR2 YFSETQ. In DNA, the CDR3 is TGCGCCAGCAGCTTGGTCATCGGAGGGGACACTGAAGCTTTCTTT. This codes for CASSLVIGGDTEAFF.

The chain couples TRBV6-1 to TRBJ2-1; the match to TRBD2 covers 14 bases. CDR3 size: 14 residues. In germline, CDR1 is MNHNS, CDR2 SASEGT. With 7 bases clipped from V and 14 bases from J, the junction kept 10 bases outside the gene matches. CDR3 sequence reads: CASTGTSGSSAEFF. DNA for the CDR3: TGTGCCAGCACCGGGACTAGCGGGAGCTCGGCGGAGTTCTTC.

CDR3 protein: CASSRGYQETQYF. The CDR3 nucleotides are TGTGCCAGTAGTAGGGGGTACCAAGAGACCCAGTACTTC. The rearrangement joins TRBV19 to TRBJ2-5; the D call may be TRBD1 or TRBD2 (5 bases each). This CDR3 comprises 13 residues. V was cut by 4 bases and J by 0 bases, with 6 bases left in between. CDR1 is LNHDA, CDR2 SQIVND, per germline (reference sequence).

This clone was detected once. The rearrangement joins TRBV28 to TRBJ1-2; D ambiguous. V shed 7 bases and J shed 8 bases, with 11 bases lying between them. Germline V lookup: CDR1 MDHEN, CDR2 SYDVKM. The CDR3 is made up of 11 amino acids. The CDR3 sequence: CASTARGGYTF. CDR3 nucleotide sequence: TGTGCCAGCACGGCGCGGGGAGGCTACACCTTC.

The CDR3 DNA sequence: TGTGCCAGCAGCTTGGGTGGACAGTCGTTAGCAAACGAGCAGTACTTC. This gives the protein CASSLGGQSLANEQYF. The genes are TRBV5-4 and TRBJ2-7; the D gene is possibly TRBD1 (6 bases). This CDR3 is 16 amino acids long. From germline, CDR1 is SGHNT and CDR2 YYREEE (reference sequence). Trimming stripped 0 bases from V and 5 bases from J, with 18 bases between. Filled out from reference TRBV5-4 and TRBJ2-7, the complete variable domain reads ETGVTQSPTHLIKTRGQQVTLRCSSQSGHNTVSWYQQALGQGPQFIFQYYREEENGRGNFPPRFSGLQFPNYSSELNVNALELDDSALYLCASSLGGQSLANEQYFGPGTRLTVT.

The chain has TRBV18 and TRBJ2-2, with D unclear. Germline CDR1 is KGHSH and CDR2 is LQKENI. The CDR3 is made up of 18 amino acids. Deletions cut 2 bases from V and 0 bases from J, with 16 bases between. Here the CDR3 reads CASSPGLVTPSNTGELFF. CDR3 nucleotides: TGTGCCAGCTCACCAGGGTTGGTGACTCCGTCGAACACCGGGGAGCTGTTTTTT.

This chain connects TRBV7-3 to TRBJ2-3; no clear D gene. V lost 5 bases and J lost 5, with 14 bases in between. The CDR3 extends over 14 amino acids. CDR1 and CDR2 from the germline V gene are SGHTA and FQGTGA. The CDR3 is CASSVGLGQDTQYF. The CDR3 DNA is TGTGCCAGCAGCGTAGGGCTAGGTCAAGATACGCAGTATTTT.

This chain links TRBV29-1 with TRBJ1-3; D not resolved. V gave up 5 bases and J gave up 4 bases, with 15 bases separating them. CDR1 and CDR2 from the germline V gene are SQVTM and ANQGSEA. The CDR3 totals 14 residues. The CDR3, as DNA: TGCAGCGTTACCGAGGTCCAGTCAGGAAACACCATATATTTT. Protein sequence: CSVTEVQSGNTIYF.

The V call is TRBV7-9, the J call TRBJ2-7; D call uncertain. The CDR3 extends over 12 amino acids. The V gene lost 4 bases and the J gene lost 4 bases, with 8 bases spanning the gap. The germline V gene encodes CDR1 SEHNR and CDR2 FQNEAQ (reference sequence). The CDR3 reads CASSSGIYEQYF. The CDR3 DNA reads TGTGCCAGCAGCTCAGGAATTTACGAGCAGTACTTC.

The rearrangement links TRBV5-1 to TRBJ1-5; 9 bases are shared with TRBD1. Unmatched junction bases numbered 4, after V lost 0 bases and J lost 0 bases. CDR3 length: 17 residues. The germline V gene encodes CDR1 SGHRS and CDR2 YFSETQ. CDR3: CASSLGTGASSNQPQHF. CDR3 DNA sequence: TGCGCCAGCAGCTTGGGGACAGGGGCCAGTAGCAATCAGCCCCAGCATTTT.

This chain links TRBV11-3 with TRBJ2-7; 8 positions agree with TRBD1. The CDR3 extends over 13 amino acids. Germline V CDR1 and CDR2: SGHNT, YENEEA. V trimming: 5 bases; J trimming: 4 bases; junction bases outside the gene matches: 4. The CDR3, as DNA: TGTGCCAGCAGCCCGACAGGGGAGTACGAGCAGTACTTC. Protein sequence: CASSPTGEYEQYF.

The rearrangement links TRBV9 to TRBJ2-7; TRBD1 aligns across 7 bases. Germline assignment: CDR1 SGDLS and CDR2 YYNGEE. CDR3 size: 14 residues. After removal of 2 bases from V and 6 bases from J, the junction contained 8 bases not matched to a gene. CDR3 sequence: CASSVLGTVSEQYF. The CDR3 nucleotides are TGTGCCAGCAGCGTGCTTGGGACAGTGTCCGAGCAGTACTTC.

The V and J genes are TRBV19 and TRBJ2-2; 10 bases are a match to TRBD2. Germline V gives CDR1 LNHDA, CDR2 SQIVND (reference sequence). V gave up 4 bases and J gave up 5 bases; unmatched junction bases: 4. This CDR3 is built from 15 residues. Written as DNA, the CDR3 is TGTGCCAGTAGTACGTCTAGCGGGAGTACCGGGGAGCTGTTTTTT. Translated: CASSTSSGSTGELFF.

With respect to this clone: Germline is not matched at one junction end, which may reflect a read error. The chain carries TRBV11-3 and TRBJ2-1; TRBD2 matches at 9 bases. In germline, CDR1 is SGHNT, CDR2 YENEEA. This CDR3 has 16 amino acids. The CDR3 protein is CASNLVVGLAGSEQFF. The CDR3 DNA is TGTGCCAGCAACTTAGTTGTAGGGCTAGCGGGAAGTGAGCAGTTCTTC.

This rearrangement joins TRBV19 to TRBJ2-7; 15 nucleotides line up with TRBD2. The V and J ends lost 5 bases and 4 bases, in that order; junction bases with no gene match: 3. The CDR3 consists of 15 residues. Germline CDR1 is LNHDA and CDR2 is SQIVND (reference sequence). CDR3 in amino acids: CASSEGLAGGYEQYF. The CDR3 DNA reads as TGTGCCAGTAGTGAAGGACTAGCGGGAGGGTACGAGCAGTACTTC.

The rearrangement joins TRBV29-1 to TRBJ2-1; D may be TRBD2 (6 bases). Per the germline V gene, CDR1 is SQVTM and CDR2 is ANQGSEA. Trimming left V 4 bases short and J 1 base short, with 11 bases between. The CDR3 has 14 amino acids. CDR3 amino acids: CSVGRLESYNEQFF. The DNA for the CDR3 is TGCAGCGTTGGGAGACTAGAGTCCTACAATGAGCAGTTCTTC.

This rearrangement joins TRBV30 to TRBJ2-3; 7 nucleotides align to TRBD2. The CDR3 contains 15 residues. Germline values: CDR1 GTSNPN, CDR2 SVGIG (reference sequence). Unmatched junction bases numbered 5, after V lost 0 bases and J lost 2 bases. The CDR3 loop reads CAWSVGSGVTDTQYF. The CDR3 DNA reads TGTGCCTGGAGTGTAGGCAGCGGGGTCACAGATACGCAGTATTTT.

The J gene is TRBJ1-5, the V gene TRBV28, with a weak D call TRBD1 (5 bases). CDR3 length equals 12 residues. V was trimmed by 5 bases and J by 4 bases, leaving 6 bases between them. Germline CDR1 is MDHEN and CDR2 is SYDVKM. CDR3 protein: CASSGTNQPQHF. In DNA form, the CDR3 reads TGTGCCAGCAGTGGGACTAATCAGCCCCAGCATTTT.

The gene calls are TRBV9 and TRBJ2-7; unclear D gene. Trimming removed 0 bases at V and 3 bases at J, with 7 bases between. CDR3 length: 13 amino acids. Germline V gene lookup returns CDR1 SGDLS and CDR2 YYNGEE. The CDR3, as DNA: TGTGCCAGCAGCGTAGGTTGGGGCTACGAGCAGTACTTC. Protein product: CASSVGWGYEQYF.

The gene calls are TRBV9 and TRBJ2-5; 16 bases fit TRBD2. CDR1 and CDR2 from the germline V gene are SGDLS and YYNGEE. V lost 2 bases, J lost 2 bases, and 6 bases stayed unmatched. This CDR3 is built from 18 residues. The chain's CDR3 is CASSVGTSGRARQETQYF. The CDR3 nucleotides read TGTGCCAGCAGCGTCGGGACTAGCGGGAGGGCCCGTCAAGAGACCCAGTACTTC.

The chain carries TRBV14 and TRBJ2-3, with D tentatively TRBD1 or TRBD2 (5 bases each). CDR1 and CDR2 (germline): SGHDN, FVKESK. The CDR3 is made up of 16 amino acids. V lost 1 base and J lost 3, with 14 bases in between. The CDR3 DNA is TGTGCCAGCAGCCAAGTACGGGACCTGGTTACAGATACGCAGTATTTT. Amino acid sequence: CASSQVRDLVTDTQYF. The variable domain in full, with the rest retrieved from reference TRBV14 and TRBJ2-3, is EAGVTQFPSHSVIEKGQTVTLRCDPISGHDNLYWYRRVMGKEIKFLLHFVKESKQDESGMPNNRFLAERTGGTYSTLKVQPAELEDSGVYFCASSQVRDLVTDTQYFGPGTRLTVL.

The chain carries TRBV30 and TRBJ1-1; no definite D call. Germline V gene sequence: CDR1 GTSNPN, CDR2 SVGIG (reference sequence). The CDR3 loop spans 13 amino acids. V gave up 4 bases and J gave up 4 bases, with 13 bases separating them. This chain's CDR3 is CAWNQASLTEAFF. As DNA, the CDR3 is TGTGCCTGGAATCAGGCAAGTCTCACTGAAGCTTTCTTT.